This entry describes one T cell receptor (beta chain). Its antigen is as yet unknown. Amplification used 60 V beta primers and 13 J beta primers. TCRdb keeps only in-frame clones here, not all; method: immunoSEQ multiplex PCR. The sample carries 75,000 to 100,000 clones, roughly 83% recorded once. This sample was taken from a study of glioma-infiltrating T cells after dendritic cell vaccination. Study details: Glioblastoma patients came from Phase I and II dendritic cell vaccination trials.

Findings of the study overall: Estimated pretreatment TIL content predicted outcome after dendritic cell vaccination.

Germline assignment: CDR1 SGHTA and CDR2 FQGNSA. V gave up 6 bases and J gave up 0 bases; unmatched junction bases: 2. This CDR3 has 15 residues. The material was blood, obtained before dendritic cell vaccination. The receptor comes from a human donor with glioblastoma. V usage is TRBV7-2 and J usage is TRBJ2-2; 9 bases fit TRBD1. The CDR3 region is CASRGQGTNTGELFF. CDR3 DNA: TGTGCCAGCAGGGGACAGGGAACGAACACCGGGGAGCTGTTTTTT.